Listed below are T cell receptor beta chains from one sample, sequenced in a study of T-cell reconstitution after alpha-beta-depleted transplantation in children. Using its own MiXCR run on the PCR reads, TCRdb lists one record per CDR3 protein. The sample shows approximately 150,000 distinct CDR3 sequences, 8.8% of them seen only once. The specimen was PBMCs, mostly from graft donor cells, collected 180 days after TCRalphabeta/CD19-depleted stem cell transplant. Receptors were obtained from a female patient aged 2-9 years who had a stem cell transplant for congenital amegakaryocytic thrombocytopenia, so the T cells may come from the graft donor. CDR3s include the opening cysteine and the closing phenylalanine or tryptophan. A D gene is named only where the DNA matches it firmly. For some rows the clone size is stated as once, few or many, or as a class when expanded; others skip it.

v_call: TRBV20-1
d_call: NA
j_call: TRBJ2-5
clone_size: few
cdr3_nt: TGCAGTGCTAGCGGCCAGCAAGAGACCCAGTACTTC
cdr3_aa: CSASGQQETQYF

v_call: TRBV7-2
d_call: TRBD2
j_call: TRBJ2-5
clone_size: NA
cdr3_nt: TGTGCCAGCAGCTTAGGGCTTTTAATCGCGGGGGACGAGACCCAGTACTTC
cdr3_aa: CASSLGLLIAGDETQYF

v_call: TRBV29-1
d_call: NA
j_call: TRBJ1-1
clone_size: many
cdr3_nt: TGCAGCGTTGGGTGGAGGGTGGGAAACACTGAAGCTTTCTTT
cdr3_aa: CSVGWRVGNTEAFF

v_call: TRBV29-1
d_call: TRBD1
j_call: TRBJ1-1
clone_size: many
cdr3_nt: TGCAGCGCCCTCACCGGCACAGGGGACACTGAAGCTTTCTTT
cdr3_aa: CSALTGTGDTEAFF

v_call: TRBV7-6
d_call: NA
j_call: TRBJ1-5
clone_size: many
cdr3_nt: TGTGCCAGCAGCTCAGACGCGGTGGGAGGGTTACGCAATCAGCCCCAGCATTTT
cdr3_aa: CASSSDAVGGLRNQPQHF

v_call: TRBV2
d_call: NA
j_call: TRBJ2-5
clone_size: NA
cdr3_nt: TGTGCCAGCAGCACTAATCAGGGAGAGACCCAGTACTTC
cdr3_aa: CASSTNQGETQYF

v_call: TRBV25-1
d_call: TRBD2
j_call: TRBJ2-1
clone_size: many
cdr3_nt: TGTGCCAGCAGTGAATATCTTATAGCGGGGGATGAGCAGTTCTTC
cdr3_aa: CASSEYLIAGDEQFF

v_call: TRBV6-5
d_call: TRBD2
j_call: TRBJ2-1
clone_size: many
cdr3_nt: TGTGCCAGCATCGACAACCCGGGACTAGCGTTGGAGGAGCAGTTCTTC
cdr3_aa: CASIDNPGLALEEQFF

v_call: TRBV18
d_call: TRBD2
j_call: TRBJ2-1
clone_size: few
cdr3_nt: TGTGCCAGCTCACTAGGATCTAGCGGGAGATACAATGAGCAGTTCTTC
cdr3_aa: CASSLGSSGRYNEQFF

v_call: TRBV5-1
d_call: NA
j_call: TRBJ1-1
clone_size: many
cdr3_nt: TGCGCCAGCAGGGCAGGACCGCAGAACACTGAAGCTTTCTTT
cdr3_aa: CASRAGPQNTEAFF

v_call: TRBV7-2
d_call: NA
j_call: TRBJ2-2
clone_size: many
cdr3_nt: TGTGCCAGCAGCTTCCGTCAGGGCGCCACCGGGGAGCTGTTTTTT
cdr3_aa: CASSFRQGATGELFF

v_call: TRBV20-1
d_call: TRBD2
j_call: TRBJ2-3
clone_size: NA
cdr3_nt: TGCAGTGCTAGAGATCAAGGACTAGCGGGAGGGCCAGGGGTTACGCAGTATTTT
cdr3_aa: CSARDQGLAGGPGVTQYF

v_call: TRBV20-1
d_call: NA
j_call: TRBJ2-2
clone_size: many
cdr3_nt: TGCAGTGCTAGAGATGGGGGGCAAGCGAACACCGGGGAGCTGTTTTTT
cdr3_aa: CSARDGGQANTGELFF

v_call: TRBV28
d_call: TRBD2
j_call: TRBJ2-2
clone_size: few
cdr3_nt: TGTGCCAGCTTCTCGCCCCTATTTAGCGGGAAGAACACCGGGGAGCTGTTTTTT
cdr3_aa: CASFSPLFSGKNTGELFF

v_call: TRBV28
d_call: NA
j_call: TRBJ1-2
clone_size: many
cdr3_nt: TGTGCCAGCAGGTCTACAGGTCTTCTATATGGCTACACCTTC
cdr3_aa: CASRSTGLLYGYTF

v_call: TRBV12-3/TRBV12-4
d_call: TRBD1
j_call: TRBJ2-5
clone_size: NA
cdr3_nt: TGTGCCAGCAGTTCCGACCCAGGGGGCAGGGAGACCCAGTACTTC
cdr3_aa: CASSSDPGGRETQYF

v_call: TRBV3-1
d_call: TRBD2
j_call: TRBJ2-5
clone_size: many
cdr3_nt: TGTGCCAGCAGCCACACCAGGGTCTTCTGGACTAGCGGGCCGATCCAAGAGACCCAGTACTTC
cdr3_aa: CASSHTRVFWTSGPIQETQYF

v_call: TRBV14
d_call: NA
j_call: TRBJ2-2
clone_size: NA
cdr3_nt: TGTGCCAGCAGCCACTGGAACACCGGGGAGCTGTTTTTT
cdr3_aa: CASSHWNTGELFF

v_call: TRBV28
d_call: TRBD1
j_call: TRBJ1-2
clone_size: many
cdr3_nt: TGTGCCAGCAGGCGACAGACAGGGGAAAGTTTATCTAACTATGGCTACACCTTC
cdr3_aa: CASRRQTGESLSNYGYTF

v_call: TRBV12-3/TRBV12-4
d_call: TRBD1
j_call: TRBJ2-1
clone_size: many
cdr3_nt: TGTGCCAGCAGTTCCCCCGGGACAGGGGTCAATGAGCAGTTCTTC
cdr3_aa: CASSSPGTGVNEQFF

v_call: TRBV10-3
d_call: NA
j_call: TRBJ2-4
clone_size: few
cdr3_nt: TGTGCCATCAGCCGGGATGCCAAAAACATTCAGTACTTC
cdr3_aa: CAISRDAKNIQYF

v_call: TRBV5-1
d_call: TRBD1
j_call: TRBJ2-3
clone_size: few
cdr3_nt: TGCGCCAGCAGCTGGAAAGGACAGGGGTCAACAGATACGCAGTATTTT
cdr3_aa: CASSWKGQGSTDTQYF

v_call: TRBV12-3/TRBV12-4
d_call: NA
j_call: TRBJ2-5
clone_size: NA
cdr3_nt: TGTGCCAGTGATGTAACCGGGACTTCGGACCAAGAGACCCAGTACTTC
cdr3_aa: CASDVTGTSDQETQYF

v_call: TRBV5-1
d_call: NA
j_call: TRBJ1-2
clone_size: many
cdr3_nt: TGTGCCAGCAGTTTGGGGCAGAACTATGGCTACACCTTC
cdr3_aa: CASSLGQNYGYTF